These T cell receptor beta chains were read from a single sample in a study of beta chain features in type 1 diabetes. The repertoire was sequenced with immunoSEQ multiplex PCR; TCRdb's copy has only in-frame clones and lacks some. This sample carries tens of thousands of clones, around 32% of them seen once, and the ten largest clones take approximately 0.46%. Sequencing was carried out using stem cell memory CD4+ T cells from blood. The receptors come from a woman aged 18-35 years in good health. CDR3s include the opening cysteine and the closing phenylalanine or tryptophan. D genes are given only for firm matches. Size tells how often a clone was seen (once, few, many) or the class of an expanded clone, and some rows leave it out.

CDR3 protein: CASSQGTGGNYGYTF
CDR3 DNA: TGTGCCAGCAGCCAAGGGACAGGGGGCAACTATGGCTACACCTTC
clone size: few
J gene: TRBJ1-2
D gene: TRBD1
V gene: TRBV7-9

CDR3 protein: CASSRQKGDGYTF
CDR3 DNA: TGTGCCAGCAGCAGACAGAAGGGGGATGGCTACACCTTC
clone size: NA
J gene: TRBJ1-2
D gene: NA
V gene: TRBV7-6

CDR3 protein: CASRSLKGRYEQYF
CDR3 DNA: TGTGCCAGCAGGTCTCTGAAGGGGCGATACGAGCAGTACTTC
clone size: few
J gene: TRBJ2-7
D gene: NA
V gene: TRBV11-2

CDR3 protein: CASSAPGRGVTDTQYF
CDR3 DNA: TGTGCCAGCAGCGCCCCTGGCCGGGGGGTCACAGATACGCAGTATTTT
clone size: few
J gene: TRBJ2-3
D gene: TRBD2
V gene: TRBV7-2

CDR3 protein: CASSLQGYTEAFF
CDR3 DNA: TGTGCCAGCAGCTTACAGGGTTACACTGAAGCTTTCTTT
clone size: few
J gene: TRBJ1-1
D gene: NA
V gene: TRBV7-2

CDR3 protein: CASITDRLNTEAFF
CDR3 DNA: TGTGCCAGCATTACCGACAGATTGAACACTGAAGCTTTCTTT
clone size: NA
J gene: TRBJ1-1
D gene: NA
V gene: TRBV2

CDR3 protein: CASSLTGTYAGELFF
CDR3 DNA: TGCGCCAGCAGCTTGACAGGGACCTACGCCGGGGAGCTGTTTTTT
clone size: NA
J gene: TRBJ2-2
D gene: NA
V gene: TRBV5-1

CDR3 protein: CSVGGQGQHSGNTIYF
CDR3 DNA: TGCAGCGTTGGGGGACAAGGACAGCACTCTGGAAACACCATATATTTT
clone size: few
J gene: TRBJ1-3
D gene: NA
V gene: TRBV29-1

CDR3 protein: CAISDDSSNTEAFF
CDR3 DNA: TGTGCCATCAGTGACGACAGCTCGAACACTGAAGCTTTCTTT
clone size: NA
J gene: TRBJ1-1
D gene: NA
V gene: TRBV10-3

CDR3 protein: CSFMDRGSEKLFF
CDR3 DNA: TGCAGCTTCATGGACAGGGGGTCGGAAAAACTGTTTTTT
clone size: few
J gene: TRBJ1-4
D gene: TRBD1
V gene: TRBV29-1

CDR3 protein: CASSTTSGGATDTQYF
CDR3 DNA: TGCGCCAGCAGCACAACCAGCGGGGGAGCCACAGATACGCAGTATTTT
clone size: few
J gene: TRBJ2-3
D gene: TRBD2
V gene: TRBV5-1

CDR3 protein: CASSPELSSGNTIYF
CDR3 DNA: TGTGCCAGCTCACCTGAATTGAGCTCTGGAAACACCATATATTTT
clone size: NA
J gene: TRBJ1-3
D gene: NA
V gene: TRBV18

CDR3 protein: CASRPEGSYGYTF
CDR3 DNA: TGTGCCAGCAGACCCGAGGGTAGCTATGGCTACACCTTC
clone size: few
J gene: TRBJ1-2
D gene: NA
V gene: TRBV6-5

CDR3 protein: CASSFPRGGNQETQYF
CDR3 DNA: TGCGCCAGCAGCTTTCCCCGCGGGGGCAACCAAGAGACCCAGTACTTC
clone size: NA
J gene: TRBJ2-5
D gene: NA
V gene: TRBV5-1

CDR3 protein: CASSLFSDTQYF
CDR3 DNA: TGTGCCAGCAGCCTGTTTTCAGATACGCAGTATTTT
clone size: few
J gene: TRBJ2-3
D gene: NA
V gene: TRBV2

CDR3 protein: CASTAGGGNEQFF
CDR3 DNA: TGTGCCAGCACGGCGGGGGGAGGCAATGAGCAGTTCTTC
clone size: NA
J gene: TRBJ2-1
D gene: TRBD2
V gene: TRBV6-6

CDR3 protein: CASSWGDIRPYEQYF
CDR3 DNA: TGTGCCAGCAGCTGGGGAGACATTCGGCCCTACGAGCAGTACTTC
clone size: NA
J gene: TRBJ2-7
D gene: NA
V gene: TRBV7-4

CDR3 protein: CAWTGWNTEAFF
CDR3 DNA: TGTGCCTGGACGGGTTGGAACACTGAAGCTTTCTTT
clone size: NA
J gene: TRBJ1-1
D gene: NA
V gene: TRBV30

CDR3 protein: CASSSRDRVSEQYF
CDR3 DNA: TGTGCCAGCAGCTCCCGGGACAGAGTCTCCGAGCAGTACTTC
clone size: few
J gene: TRBJ2-7
D gene: TRBD1
V gene: TRBV7-2

CDR3 protein: CASSARGSYEQYF
CDR3 DNA: TGTGCCAGCAGCGCAAGGGGGTCCTACGAGCAGTACTTC
clone size: NA
J gene: TRBJ2-7
D gene: NA
V gene: TRBV7-2

CDR3 protein: CAWRGQSVETQYF
CDR3 DNA: TGTGCCTGGAGGGGGCAAAGCGTTGAGACCCAGTACTTC
clone size: NA
J gene: TRBJ2-5
D gene: NA
V gene: TRBV30

CDR3 protein: CASKVDRVQSTEAFF
CDR3 DNA: TGTGCCAGCAAAGTCGACAGGGTCCAGAGCACTGAAGCTTTCTTT
clone size: NA
J gene: TRBJ1-1
D gene: TRBD1
V gene: TRBV2

CDR3 protein: CASSLGRWDGYTF
CDR3 DNA: TGTGCCAGCAGCTTAGGCAGGTGGGATGGCTACACCTTC
clone size: few
J gene: TRBJ1-2
D gene: NA
V gene: TRBV7-2

CDR3 protein: CASSFPTSGRDNEQFF
CDR3 DNA: TGTGCCAGCAGCTTCCCGACTAGCGGGAGAGACAATGAGCAGTTCTTC
clone size: NA
J gene: TRBJ2-1
D gene: TRBD2
V gene: TRBV5-4

CDR3 protein: CASSVGAGLYSGELFF
CDR3 DNA: TGTGCCAGCAGCGTAGGAGCCGGGTTGTATTCCGGGGAGCTGTTTTTT
clone size: NA
J gene: TRBJ2-2
D gene: NA
V gene: TRBV9

CDR3 protein: CASSLISGTSGRPSTDTQYF
CDR3 DNA: TGTGCCAGCAGCTTAATCTCCGGGACTAGCGGGAGACCCAGCACAGATACGCAGTATTTT
clone size: NA
J gene: TRBJ2-3
D gene: TRBD2
V gene: TRBV11-3

CDR3 protein: CASSYGSGPSTDTQYF
CDR3 DNA: TGTGCCAGCAGTTACGGGAGCGGGCCTAGCACAGATACGCAGTATTTT
clone size: once
J gene: TRBJ2-3
D gene: NA
V gene: TRBV6-5

CDR3 protein: CASSFPTESFQYF
CDR3 DNA: TGTGCCAGCAGTTTTCCAACAGAATCTTTTCAGTACTTC
clone size: NA
J gene: TRBJ2-7
D gene: NA
V gene: TRBV28

CDR3 protein: CASRPEVQPQHF
CDR3 DNA: TGTGCCAGCAGGCCCGAGGTTCAGCCCCAGCATTTT
clone size: few
J gene: TRBJ1-5
D gene: NA
V gene: TRBV2

CDR3 protein: CASSQTMSLSYEQYF
CDR3 DNA: TGTGCCAGCTCTCAAACTATGTCTCTCTCCTACGAGCAGTACTTC
clone size: NA
J gene: TRBJ2-7
D gene: NA
V gene: TRBV18

CDR3 protein: CATEKGTYEQYF
CDR3 DNA: TGTGCCACCGAAAAGGGGACCTACGAGCAGTACTTC
clone size: NA
J gene: TRBJ2-7
D gene: NA
V gene: TRBV6-5

CDR3 protein: CASSSGTGVAEAFF
CDR3 DNA: TGCGCCAGCAGCTCAGGGACAGGGGTCGCTGAAGCTTTCTTT
clone size: NA
J gene: TRBJ1-1
D gene: TRBD1
V gene: TRBV5-1

CDR3 protein: CASSDPYGQYNEQFF
CDR3 DNA: TGTGCCAGCAGTGACCCATACGGTCAATACAATGAGCAGTTCTTC
clone size: NA
J gene: TRBJ2-1
D gene: NA
V gene: TRBV25-1

CDR3 protein: CASSGQVNSPLHF
CDR3 DNA: TGTGCCAGCAGTGGACAGGTTAATTCACCCCTCCACTTT
clone size: NA
J gene: TRBJ1-6
D gene: NA
V gene: TRBV2

CDR3 protein: CASCRRTGHTEAFF
CDR3 DNA: TGTGCCAGTTGCCGTAGGACAGGTCACACTGAAGCTTTCTTT
clone size: few
J gene: TRBJ1-1
D gene: TRBD1
V gene: TRBV28

CDR3 protein: CASSYRQGAYTEAFF
CDR3 DNA: TGTGCCAGCAGTTACCGGCAGGGGGCTTACACTGAAGCTTTCTTT
clone size: NA
J gene: TRBJ1-1
D gene: TRBD1
V gene: TRBV6-6

CDR3 protein: CASRGTSGRIGGELFF
CDR3 DNA: TGCGCCAGCAGAGGGACTAGCGGGAGGATAGGCGGGGAGCTGTTTTTT
clone size: NA
J gene: TRBJ2-2
D gene: TRBD2
V gene: TRBV5-1

CDR3 protein: CASSLISGQETQYF
CDR3 DNA: TGTGCCAGCAGCTTAATTAGCGGGCAAGAGACCCAGTACTTC
clone size: few
J gene: TRBJ2-5
D gene: TRBD2
V gene: TRBV7-9

CDR3 protein: CASSLGGSGSAGANVLTF
CDR3 DNA: TGTGCCAGCAGCTTAGGGGGTAGCGGGAGTGCGGGGGCCAACGTCCTGACTTTC
clone size: NA
J gene: TRBJ2-6
D gene: TRBD2
V gene: TRBV7-8

CDR3 protein: CASRDAGAAHNEQFF
CDR3 DNA: TGCGCCAGCAGAGACGCGGGAGCAGCGCACAATGAGCAGTTCTTC
clone size: few
J gene: TRBJ2-1
D gene: TRBD2
V gene: TRBV5-1

CDR3 protein: CASSFGTGGNEQFF
CDR3 DNA: TGCGCCAGCAGCTTCGGAACGGGAGGGAATGAGCAGTTCTTC
clone size: few
J gene: TRBJ2-1
D gene: TRBD2
V gene: TRBV5-1

CDR3 protein: CASSPRTDRPYNEQFF
CDR3 DNA: TGTGCCAGTAGTCCTCGGACAGACCGCCCCTACAATGAGCAGTTCTTC
clone size: NA
J gene: TRBJ2-1
D gene: NA
V gene: TRBV19

CDR3 protein: CASSPGLTQETQYF
CDR3 DNA: TGTGCCAGCAGCCCGGGACTTACACAAGAGACCCAGTACTTC
clone size: NA
J gene: TRBJ2-5
D gene: NA
V gene: TRBV7-2

CDR3 protein: CASSFRVTTEAFF
CDR3 DNA: TGTGCCAGCAGCTTCAGGGTTACTACTGAAGCTTTCTTT
clone size: few
J gene: TRBJ1-1
D gene: NA
V gene: TRBV11-2

CDR3 protein: CASSFRIGGADKNIQYF
CDR3 DNA: TGTGCCAGCAGTTTTAGGATAGGGGGGGCGGACAAAAACATTCAGTACTTC
clone size: NA
J gene: TRBJ2-4
D gene: NA
V gene: TRBV11-2

CDR3 protein: CASSHGPGQGVGELFF
CDR3 DNA: TGCGCCAGCAGCCATGGACCCGGACAGGGAGTCGGGGAGCTGTTTTTT
clone size: NA
J gene: TRBJ2-2
D gene: TRBD1
V gene: TRBV4-3

CDR3 protein: CAWSAGVLNTEAFF
CDR3 DNA: TGTGCCTGGAGTGCCGGGGTGCTGAACACTGAAGCTTTCTTT
clone size: few
J gene: TRBJ1-1
D gene: NA
V gene: TRBV30

CDR3 protein: CASSWGPAGASTDTQYF
CDR3 DNA: TGTGCCAGCAGTTGGGGCCCGGCGGGGGCTAGCACAGATACGCAGTATTTT
clone size: NA
J gene: TRBJ2-3
D gene: NA
V gene: TRBV27

CDR3 protein: CASRPTGGLGEQYF
CDR3 DNA: TGTGCCAGCAGGCCGACAGGGGGCTTGGGGGAGCAGTACTTC
clone size: NA
J gene: TRBJ2-7
D gene: TRBD1
V gene: TRBV6-6

CDR3 protein: CATSSEGGQQTNEQFF
CDR3 DNA: TGTGCCACCAGCAGTGAAGGGGGACAACAAACGAATGAGCAGTTCTTC
clone size: NA
J gene: TRBJ2-1
D gene: NA
V gene: TRBV15

CDR3 protein: CASSLAVSGTGELFF
CDR3 DNA: TGTGCCAGCAGCTTAGCGGTGTCGGGGACCGGGGAGCTGTTTTTT
clone size: NA
J gene: TRBJ2-2
D gene: NA
V gene: TRBV7-9

CDR3 protein: CASSLQSGRASNEQFF
CDR3 DNA: TGTGCCAGCAGCTTACAAAGCGGGAGGGCCTCCAATGAGCAGTTCTTC
clone size: NA
J gene: TRBJ2-1
D gene: TRBD2
V gene: TRBV11-1

CDR3 protein: CAIKQGETQYF
CDR3 DNA: TGTGCCATCAAACAGGGCGAGACCCAGTACTTC
clone size: few
J gene: TRBJ2-5
D gene: NA
V gene: TRBV10-3

CDR3 protein: CASSPGTNQETQYF
CDR3 DNA: TGCGCCAGCAGCCCCGGGACTAACCAAGAGACCCAGTACTTC
clone size: NA
J gene: TRBJ2-5
D gene: TRBD2
V gene: TRBV5-1

CDR3 protein: CAWSPPGREGTEAFF
CDR3 DNA: TGTGCCTGGAGTCCCCCCGGCAGGGAGGGCACTGAAGCTTTCTTT
clone size: few
J gene: TRBJ1-1
D gene: NA
V gene: TRBV30

CDR3 protein: CASSLGQRQGSGNTIYF
CDR3 DNA: TGTGCCAGCAGCTTGGGGCAGCGACAGGGCTCTGGAAACACCATATATTTT
clone size: NA
J gene: TRBJ1-3
D gene: TRBD1
V gene: TRBV7-9

CDR3 protein: CASSSQGGGNTIYF
CDR3 DNA: TGTGCCAGCAGCTCTCAGGGGGGAGGAAACACCATATATTTT
clone size: few
J gene: TRBJ1-3
D gene: TRBD1
V gene: TRBV7-2